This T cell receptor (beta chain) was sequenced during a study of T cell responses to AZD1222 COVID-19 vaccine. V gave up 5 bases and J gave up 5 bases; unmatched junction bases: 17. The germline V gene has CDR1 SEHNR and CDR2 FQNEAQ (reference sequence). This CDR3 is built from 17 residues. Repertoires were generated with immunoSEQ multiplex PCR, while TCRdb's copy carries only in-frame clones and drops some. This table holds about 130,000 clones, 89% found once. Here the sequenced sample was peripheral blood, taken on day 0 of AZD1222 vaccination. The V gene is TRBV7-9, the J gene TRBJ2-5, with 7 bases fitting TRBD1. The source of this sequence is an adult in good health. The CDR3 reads CASSPGYDRVSSETQYF. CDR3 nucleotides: TGTGCCAGCAGCCCGGGATACGACAGGGTCAGCTCGGAGACCCAGTACTTC.